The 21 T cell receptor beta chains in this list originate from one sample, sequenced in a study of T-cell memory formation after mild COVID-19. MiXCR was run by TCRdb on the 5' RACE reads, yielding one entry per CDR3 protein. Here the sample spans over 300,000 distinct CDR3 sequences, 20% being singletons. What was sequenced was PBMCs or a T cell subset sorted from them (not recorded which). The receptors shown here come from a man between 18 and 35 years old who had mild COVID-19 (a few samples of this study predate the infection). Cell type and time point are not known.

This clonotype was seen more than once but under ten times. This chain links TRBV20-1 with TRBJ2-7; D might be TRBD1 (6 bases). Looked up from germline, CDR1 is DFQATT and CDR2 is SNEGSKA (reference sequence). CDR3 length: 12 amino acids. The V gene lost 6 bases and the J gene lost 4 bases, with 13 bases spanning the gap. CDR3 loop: CSARTEGYEQYF. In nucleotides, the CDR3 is TGCAGTGCACGGACAGAAGGATACGAGCAGTACTTC.

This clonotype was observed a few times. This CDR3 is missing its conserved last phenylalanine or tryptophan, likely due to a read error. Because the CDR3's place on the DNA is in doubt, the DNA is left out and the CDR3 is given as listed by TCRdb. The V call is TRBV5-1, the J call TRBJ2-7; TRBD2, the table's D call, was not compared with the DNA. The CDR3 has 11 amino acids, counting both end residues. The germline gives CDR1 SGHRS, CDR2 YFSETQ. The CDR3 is CASSSGLASPN.

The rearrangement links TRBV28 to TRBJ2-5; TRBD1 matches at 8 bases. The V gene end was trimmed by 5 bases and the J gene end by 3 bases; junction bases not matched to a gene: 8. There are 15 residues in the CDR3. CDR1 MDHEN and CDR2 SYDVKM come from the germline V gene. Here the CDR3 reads CASSPWTGREETQYF. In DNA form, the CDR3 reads TGTGCCAGCAGTCCCTGGACAGGGAGAGAAGAGACCCAGTACTTC.

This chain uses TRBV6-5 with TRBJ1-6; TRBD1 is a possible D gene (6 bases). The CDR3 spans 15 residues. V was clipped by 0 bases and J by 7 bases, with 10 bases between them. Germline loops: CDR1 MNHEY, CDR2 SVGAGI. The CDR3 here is CASSYSSGVNSPLHF. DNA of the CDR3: TGTGCCAGCAGTTACTCGTCAGGGGTCAATTCACCCCTCCACTTT.

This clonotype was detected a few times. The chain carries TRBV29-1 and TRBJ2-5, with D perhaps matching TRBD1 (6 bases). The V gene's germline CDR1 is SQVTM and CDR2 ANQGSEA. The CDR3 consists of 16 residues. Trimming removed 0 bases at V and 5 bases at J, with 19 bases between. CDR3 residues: CSVEDLSSDRRETQYF. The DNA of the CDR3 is TGCAGCGTTGAAGATCTTTCCTCAGACAGGAGGGAGACCCAGTACTTC.

The CDR3, as DNA: TGTGCCAGCACTTCAAGGACAGGGGCTATCACAGATACGCAGTATTTT. It encodes CASTSRTGAITDTQYF. The V and J genes are TRBV12-3 or TRBV12-4 and TRBJ2-3; the match to TRBD1 covers 9 bases. After removal of 7 bases from V and 2 bases from J, the junction contained 10 bases not matched to a gene. This CDR3 is built from 16 residues.

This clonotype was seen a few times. The CDR3 region has the DNA TGCGCCAGCCGTTTATCCCCGAATAGCAATCAGCCCCAGCATTTT. Amino acids: CASRLSPNSNQPQHF. This rearrangement joins TRBV5-1 to TRBJ1-5; no firm D call. V was shortened by 7 bases and J by 0 bases, with 14 bases between the two germline ends. CDR3 length equals 15 residues. CDR1 and CDR2 (germline): SGHRS, YFSETQ.

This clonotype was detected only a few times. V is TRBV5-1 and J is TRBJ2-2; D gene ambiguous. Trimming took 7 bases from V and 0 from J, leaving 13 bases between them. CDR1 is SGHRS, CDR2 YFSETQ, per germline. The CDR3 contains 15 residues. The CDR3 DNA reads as TGCGCCAGCGGTGTGTATGGTACGAACACCGGGGAGCTGTTTTTT. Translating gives CASGVYGTNTGELFF.

The CDR3 sequence: CASSLVLDSNQPQHF. The CDR3 DNA reads as TGTGCCAGCAGCTTAGTTTTAGATAGCAATCAGCCCCAGCATTTT. The rearrangement uses TRBV7-9 and TRBJ1-5, with D unclear. The CDR3 spans 15 residues. V lost 1 base, J lost 0 bases, and 7 bases lay in between. Germline lookup yields CDR1 SEHNR and CDR2 FQNEAQ (reference sequence).

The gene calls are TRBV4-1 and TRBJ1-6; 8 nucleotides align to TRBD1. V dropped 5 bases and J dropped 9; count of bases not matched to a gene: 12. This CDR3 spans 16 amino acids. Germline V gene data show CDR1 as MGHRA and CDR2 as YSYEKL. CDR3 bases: TGCGCCAGCAGCGCCCGGGGACAGGACAGGGCTTCACCCCTCCACTTT. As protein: CASSARGQDRASPLHF.

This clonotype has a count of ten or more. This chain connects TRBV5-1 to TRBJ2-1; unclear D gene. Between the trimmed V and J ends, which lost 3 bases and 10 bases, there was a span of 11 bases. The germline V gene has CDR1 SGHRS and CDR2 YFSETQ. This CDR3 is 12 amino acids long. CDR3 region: CASSSSVGEQFF. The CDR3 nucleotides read TGCGCCAGCAGCTCCTCCGTGGGGGAGCAGTTCTTC.

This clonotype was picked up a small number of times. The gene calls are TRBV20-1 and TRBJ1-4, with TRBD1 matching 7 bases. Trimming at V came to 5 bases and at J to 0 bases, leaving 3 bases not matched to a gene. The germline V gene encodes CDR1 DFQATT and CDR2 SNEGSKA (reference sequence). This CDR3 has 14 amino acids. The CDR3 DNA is TGCAGTGCTGGGACAGTCGCAACTAATGAAAAACTGTTTTTT. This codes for CSAGTVATNEKLFF.

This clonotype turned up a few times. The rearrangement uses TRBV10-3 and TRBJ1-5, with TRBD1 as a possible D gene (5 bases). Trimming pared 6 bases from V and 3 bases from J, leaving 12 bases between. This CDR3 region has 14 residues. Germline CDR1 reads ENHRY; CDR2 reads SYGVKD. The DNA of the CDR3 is TGTGCCATCAGCAGGGAGTCGGTCAATCAGCCCCAGCATTTT. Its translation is CAISRESVNQPQHF.

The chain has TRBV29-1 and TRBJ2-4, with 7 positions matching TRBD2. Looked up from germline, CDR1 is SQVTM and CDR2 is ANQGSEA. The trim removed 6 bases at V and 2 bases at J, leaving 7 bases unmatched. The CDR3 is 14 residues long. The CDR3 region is CSVATGGTKNIQYF. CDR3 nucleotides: TGCAGCGTCGCAACCGGGGGGACCAAAAACATTCAGTACTTC.

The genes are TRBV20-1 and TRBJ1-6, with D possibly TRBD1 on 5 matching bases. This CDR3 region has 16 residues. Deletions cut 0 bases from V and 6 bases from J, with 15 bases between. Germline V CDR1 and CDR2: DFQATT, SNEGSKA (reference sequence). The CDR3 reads CSAREPGRGVNSPLHF. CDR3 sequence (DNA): TGCAGTGCTAGAGAACCAGGGAGGGGTGTTAATTCACCCCTCCACTTT.

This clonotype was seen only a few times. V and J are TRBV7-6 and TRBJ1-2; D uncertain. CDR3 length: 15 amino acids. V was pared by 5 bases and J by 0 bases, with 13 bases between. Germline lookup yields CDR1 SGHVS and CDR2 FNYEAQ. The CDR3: CASSATGSSNYGYTF. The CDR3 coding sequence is TGTGCCAGCAGCGCGACGGGCAGCTCTAACTATGGCTACACCTTC.

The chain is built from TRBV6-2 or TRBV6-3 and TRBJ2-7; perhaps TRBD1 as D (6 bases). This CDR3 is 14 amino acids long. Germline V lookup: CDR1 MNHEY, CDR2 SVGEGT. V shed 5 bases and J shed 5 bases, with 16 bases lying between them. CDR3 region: CASSPGGTGNEQYV. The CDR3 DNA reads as TGTGCCAGCAGTCCTGGGGGCACCGGCAACGAGCAGTACGTC.

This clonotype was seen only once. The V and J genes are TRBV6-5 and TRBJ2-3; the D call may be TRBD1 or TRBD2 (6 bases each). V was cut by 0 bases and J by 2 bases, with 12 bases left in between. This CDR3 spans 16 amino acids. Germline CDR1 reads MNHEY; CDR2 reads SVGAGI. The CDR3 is CASSYSGGSNTDTQYF. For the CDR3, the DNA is TGTGCCAGCAGTTACTCCGGGGGCAGTAACACAGATACGCAGTATTTT.

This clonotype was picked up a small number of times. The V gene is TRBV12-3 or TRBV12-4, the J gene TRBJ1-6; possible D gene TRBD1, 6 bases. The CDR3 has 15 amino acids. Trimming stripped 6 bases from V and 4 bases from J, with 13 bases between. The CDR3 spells CASRLTQGYNSPLHF. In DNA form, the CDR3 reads TGTGCCAGCAGACTAACCCAGGGGTATAATTCACCCCTCCACTTT.

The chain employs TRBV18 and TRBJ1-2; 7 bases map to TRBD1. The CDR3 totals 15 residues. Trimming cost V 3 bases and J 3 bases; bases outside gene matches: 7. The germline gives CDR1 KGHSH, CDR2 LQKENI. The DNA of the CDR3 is TGTGCCAGCTCACCCCCATCTACAGGGGACTATGGCTACACCTTC. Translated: CASSPPSTGDYGYTF.

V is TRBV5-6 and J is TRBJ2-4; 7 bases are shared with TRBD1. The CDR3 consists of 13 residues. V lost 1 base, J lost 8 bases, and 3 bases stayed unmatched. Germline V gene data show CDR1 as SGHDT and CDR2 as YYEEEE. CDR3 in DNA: TGTGCCAGCAGCTTGAACAGGGGTGACATTCAGTACTTC. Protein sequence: CASSLNRGDIQYF. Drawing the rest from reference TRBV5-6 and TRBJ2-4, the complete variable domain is DAGVTQSPTHLIKTRGQQVTLRCSPKSGHDTVSWYQQALGQGPQFIFQYYEEEERQRGNFPDRFSGHQFPNYSSELNVNALLLGDSALYLCASSLNRGDIQYFGAGTRLSVL.